The rows below give T cell receptor beta chains drawn from one sample of a study of CD8+ T cells in alopecia areata. Measured with immunoSEQ multiplex PCR; TCRdb has only the in-frame clones, and not every one. The sample records approximately 200,000 clones, 60% to 70% being singletons. This specimen consisted of CD4+ T cells sorted from blood, obtained at week 4, from a patient treated with tofacitinib. The receptors derive from a human donor with alopecia areata. CDR3s include the opening cysteine and the closing phenylalanine or tryptophan. A D gene is named only where the DNA matches it firmly. The size field is filled for only some rows; it gives once, few, many or a size class.

d_call,v_call,clone_size,cdr3_length,j_call,cdr3_aa,cdr3_nt
.,TRBV30,.,16,TRBJ2-3,CAWKRSGSPSTDTQYF,TGTGCCTGGAAAAGGTCAGGGTCGCCTAGCACAGATACGCAGTATTTT
.,TRBV30,.,14,TRBJ2-2,CAWSRQARTGELFF,TGTGCCTGGAGTCGGCAGGCCAGGACCGGGGAGCTGTTTTTT
TRBD2,TRBV4-3,.,13,TRBJ2-5,CASSQVAGETQYF,TGCGCCAGCAGCCAAGTAGCGGGCGAGACCCAGTACTTC
.,TRBV5-6,.,13,TRBJ2-7,CASSTHDLYEQYF,TGTGCCAGCAGCACCCACGATCTTTACGAGCAGTACTTC
.,TRBV30,.,12,TRBJ2-7,CACRNSAYEQYF,TGTGCCTGTCGAAACAGTGCCTACGAGCAGTACTTC
.,TRBV2,.,12,TRBJ2-5,CASSVGLETQYF,TGTGCCAGCAGTGTGGGCTTGGAGACCCAGTACTTC
TRBD2,TRBV7-2,.,15,TRBJ2-3,CASSFSGHGTDTQYF,TGTGCCAGCAGCTTTAGCGGGCACGGCACAGATACGCAGTATTTT
.,TRBV5-6,.,13,TRBJ2-5,CASSLGGKETQYF,TGTGCCAGCAGCTTGGGGGGGAAAGAGACCCAGTACTTC
.,TRBV6-5,few,14,TRBJ1-1,CASRPDSVLTEAFF,TGTGCCAGCAGACCGGACAGCGTACTCACTGAAGCTTTCTTT
TRBD1,TRBV27,.,14,TRBJ2-7,CASSLRQGAFEQYF,TGTGCCAGCAGTTTACGGCAGGGGGCTTTCGAGCAGTACTTC
TRBD2,TRBV6-5,few,16,TRBJ2-1,CASSYSRGGTYNEQFF,TGTGCCAGCAGTTACTCGCGGGGGGGCACCTACAATGAGCAGTTCTTC
.,TRBV30,.,14,TRBJ2-2,CAWSVLGVTGELFF,TGTGCCTGGAGTGTTCTGGGTGTGACCGGGGAGCTGTTTTTT
.,TRBV28,.,15,TRBJ1-5,CASLGRGRGNQPQHF,TGTGCCAGCCTAGGCAGGGGCCGCGGCAATCAGCCCCAGCATTTT
TRBD2,TRBV5-1,.,16,TRBJ2-3,CASSLFPGGGTDTQYF,TGCGCCAGCAGCCTGTTCCCGGGGGGTGGCACAGATACGCAGTATTTT
.,TRBV5-1,.,14,TRBJ2-3,CASSLGGITDTQYF,TGCGCCAGCAGCTTGGGAGGGATCACAGATACGCAGTATTTT
.,TRBV28,.,12,TRBJ1-1,CASSLKGSKAFF,TGTGCCAGCAGTTTAAAGGGGTCTAAAGCTTTCTTT
.,TRBV30,.,15,TRBJ1-5,CAWSFRSAGNQPQHF,TGTGCCTGGAGTTTTCGATCGGCCGGCAATCAGCCCCAGCATTTT
.,TRBV6-6,.,13,TRBJ1-4,CASSYSLGEKLFF,TGTGCCAGCAGTTACTCGTTGGGTGAAAAACTGTTTTTT
.,TRBV30,.,11,TRBJ2-7,CAWSLSYEQYF,TGTGCCTGGAGTCTAAGCTACGAGCAGTACTTC
.,TRBV27,.,16,TRBJ2-7,CASSPAGGVGAYEQYF,TGTGCCAGCAGTCCAGCCGGGGGAGTAGGTGCCTACGAGCAGTACTTC
TRBD1,TRBV5-4,.,13,TRBJ1-1,CASSHDRGTEAFF,TGTGCCAGCAGCCATGACAGGGGAACTGAAGCTTTCTTT
TRBD1,TRBV28,.,14,TRBJ2-2,CASSLAGGHGELFF,TGTGCCAGCAGTTTAGCAGGGGGCCACGGGGAGCTGTTTTTT
.,TRBV30,.,14,TRBJ1-4,CARDRGFGDEKLFF,TGTGCCCGCGATAGGGGATTTGGTGATGAAAAACTGTTTTTT
TRBD1,TRBV19,once,17,TRBJ1-5,CASSISGTGGANQPQHF,TGTGCCAGTAGTATATCTGGGACAGGGGGAGCCAATCAGCCCCAGCATTTT
TRBD1,TRBV30,.,18,TRBJ1-1,CAWSWERGRTLKNTEAFF,TGTGCCTGGAGTTGGGAAAGGGGGCGAACACTGAAGAACACTGAAGCTTTCTTT
TRBD1,TRBV5-6,.,14,TRBJ1-1,CASSYRGPGTEAFF,TGTGCCAGCAGCTACAGGGGCCCCGGCACTGAAGCTTTCTTT
TRBD2,TRBV11-2,.,15,TRBJ2-1,CASSWASGANDEQFF,TGTGCCAGCAGCTGGGCTAGCGGGGCTAACGATGAGCAGTTCTTC
TRBD1,TRBV29-1,.,14,TRBJ2-2,CSVARTGDPGELFF,TGCAGCGTTGCCCGGACAGGGGATCCCGGGGAGCTGTTTTTT
.,TRBV5-4,few,13,TRBJ2-4,CASRDYRDDIQYF,TGTGCCAGCAGAGATTACAGGGATGACATTCAGTACTTC
.,TRBV5-6,.,11,TRBJ2-3,CASSFSNTQYF,TGTGCCAGCAGCTTCTCGAATACGCAGTATTTT
.,TRBV7-9,few,16,TRBJ1-1,CASSPASLQRVTEAFF,TGTGCCAGCAGCCCCGCCTCCTTACAGAGGGTCACTGAAGCTTTCTTT
.,TRBV5-4,.,12,TRBJ2-5,CASSSTRETQYF,TGTGCCAGCAGCTCGACGCGCGAGACCCAGTACTTC
TRBD1,TRBV29-1,few,14,TRBJ2-7,CSVAPRGPENEQYF,TGCAGCGTTGCGCCCAGGGGGCCGGAGAACGAGCAGTACTTC
TRBD1,TRBV29-1,.,17,TRBJ2-7,CSVERVGGRMGTYEQYF,TGCAGCGTTGAGCGAGTAGGGGGCAGGATGGGAACCTACGAGCAGTACTTC
.,TRBV29-1,once,11,TRBJ1-1,CSVDQGAEAFF,TGCAGCGTTGACCAGGGTGCTGAAGCTTTCTTT
TRBD2,TRBV5-1,.,16,TRBJ2-1,CASSFGGGLSNNEQFF,TGCGCCAGCAGCTTCGGCGGGGGGCTATCTAACAATGAGCAGTTCTTC
.,TRBV2,.,12,TRBJ1-1,CASSGRDTEAFF,TGTGCCAGCAGTGGTAGGGACACTGAAGCTTTCTTT
.,TRBV10-3,.,16,TRBJ2-3,CAISEPTGGLGDTQYF,TGTGCCATCAGTGAGCCAACGGGGGGCCTCGGGGATACGCAGTATTTT
.,TRBV7-9,.,12,TRBJ1-2,CASSSSGYGYTF,TGTGCCAGCAGCTCATCAGGGTATGGCTACACCTTC
.,TRBV19,.,13,TRBJ1-2,CASSIGRDYGYTF,TGTGCCAGTAGTATCGGTCGGGATTATGGCTACACCTTC
.,TRBV30,.,13,TRBJ1-6,CAWSGSRTSSLHF,TGTGCCTGGAGTGGATCTAGGACCTCTTCCCTCCACTTT
.,TRBV7-2,.,15,TRBJ2-1,CASSSRDFSYNEQFF,TGTGCCAGCAGCTCCCGGGACTTCTCCTACAATGAGCAGTTCTTC
TRBD1,TRBV16,.,16,TRBJ1-1,CASSPTPDRGNTEAFF,TGTGCCAGCAGCCCAACTCCCGACAGGGGGAACACTGAAGCTTTCTTT
TRBD2,TRBV5-4,.,15,TRBJ2-1,CASSLTSGSYNEQFF,TGTGCCAGCAGCTTGACTAGCGGCTCCTACAATGAGCAGTTCTTC
TRBD2,TRBV4-1,.,17,TRBJ2-7,CASSQVSFTSGTYEQYF,TGCGCCAGCAGCCAAGTGTCGTTCACTAGCGGAACCTACGAGCAGTACTTC
TRBD2,TRBV29-1,few,14,TRBJ2-5,CSVAQISGGETQYF,TGCAGCGTTGCTCAGATTAGCGGGGGTGAGACCCAGTACTTC
.,TRBV11-3,.,14,TRBJ2-4,CASSRGRGKDIQYF,TGTGCCAGCAGTCGGGGACGGGGTAAAGACATTCAGTACTTC
TRBD1,TRBV19,.,16,TRBJ1-5,CASSILGQGLNQPQHF,TGTGCCAGTAGTATATTGGGACAGGGGCTCAATCAGCCCCAGCATTTT
.,TRBV29-1,.,13,TRBJ1-1,CSVVVRSNTEAFF,TGCAGCGTTGTGGTAAGATCGAACACTGAAGCTTTCTTT
.,TRBV7-2,.,15,TRBJ2-3,CASSFGGSETDTQYF,TGTGCCAGCAGCTTCGGGGGATCCGAGACAGATACGCAGTATTTT
TRBD1,TRBV5-1,.,15,TRBJ2-5,CASSLAWTGQETQYF,TGCGCCAGCAGCTTGGCCTGGACAGGGCAAGAGACCCAGTACTTC
.,TRBV30,.,14,TRBJ2-7,CAWSADRYAYEQYF,TGTGCCTGGAGTGCCGACAGGTACGCCTACGAGCAGTACTTC